This T cell receptor beta chain was sequenced in a study of blood T cell repertoires in COVID-19. Study-level background: There were acute and convalescent COVID-19 samples, and they came from the United States, Italy and Spain.

Clones were read by immunoSEQ multiplex PCR, and TCRdb kept only the in-frame ones, dropping some. The table shows 250,000 to 400,000 clones, with approximately 88% occurring only once. The germline V and J ends were trimmed by 5 bases and 2 bases, with 10 bases remaining between them. Germline V gene data show CDR1 as LNHDA and CDR2 as SQIVND (reference sequence). The CDR3 has 14 residues. The rearrangement links TRBV19 to TRBJ1-5; D gene uncertain. The sample was PBMCs or T cells enriched from blood (not recorded which). The TCR originated in a man between 60 and 75 years old who had recovered from COVID-19. The CDR3 sequence is CASSPDTGNQPQHF. CDR3 bases: TGTGCCAGTAGTCCAGACACCGGCAATCAGCCCCAGCATTTT.